These 9 T cell receptor beta chains share one sample of origin, sequenced in a study of blood T cell repertoires in COVID-19. The repertoire was sequenced with immunoSEQ multiplex PCR; TCRdb's copy has only in-frame clones and lacks some. The sample records 110,000 or so clones, 81% being singletons. The sample consisted of peripheral blood. Receptors were obtained from a man over 45 with acute or convalescent COVID-19.

The gene calls are TRBV24-1 and TRBJ1-5, with TRBD1 as a possible D gene (5 bases). V lost 2 bases to trimming and J lost 6 bases, with 13 bases between them. The CDR3 is 15 residues long. The germline gives CDR1 KGHDR, CDR2 SFDVKD. CDR3 loop: CATSDSGGGVQPQHF. In nucleotides, the CDR3 is TGTGCCACCAGTGATTCGGGCGGAGGGGTTCAGCCCCAGCATTTT.

This rearrangement joins TRBV27 to TRBJ1-2, with D possibly matching TRBD1 (5 bases). This CDR3 is 16 amino acids long. Germline V lookup: CDR1 MNHEY, CDR2 SMNVEV (reference sequence). Trimming pared 5 bases from V and 3 bases from J, leaving 19 bases between. CDR3 amino acids: CASSPLGLLGDYGYTF. CDR3 sequence (DNA): TGTGCCAGCAGTCCACTGGGACTGTTAGGGGACTATGGCTACACCTTC.

This clone has a handful of counts. The rearrangement joins TRBV7-2 to TRBJ2-5; 9 nucleotides line up with TRBD2. V lost 0 bases and J lost 7; bases outside the gene matches: 6. The CDR3 has 15 residues. CDR1 is SGHTA, CDR2 FQGNSA, per germline. The CDR3 here is CASSLALAGLGTQYF. CDR3 in DNA: TGTGCCAGCAGCTTAGCGCTAGCGGGGTTGGGGACCCAGTACTTC.

The chain carries TRBV28 and TRBJ1-3; unclear D gene. Trimming cost V 3 bases and J 0 bases, with 6 bases left between them. The CDR3 sequence is 14 residues long. The germline gives CDR1 MDHEN, CDR2 SYDVKM. The CDR3 DNA is TGTGCCAGCAGTTTCCGTATCTCTGGAAACACCATATATTTT. Amino acids: CASSFRISGNTIYF.

The chain couples TRBV5-1 to TRBJ1-4, with TRBD1 matching 9 bases. Germline assignment: CDR1 SGHRS and CDR2 YFSETQ. Losses at the gene ends were 4 bases for V and 8 bases for J; bases not matched to a gene: 6. CDR3 size: 14 residues. For the CDR3, the DNA is TGCGCCAGCAGCGTGGACAGGGGTTTCGAAAAACTGTTTTTT. Protein product: CASSVDRGFEKLFF.

This rearrangement joins TRBV27 to TRBJ1-1; TRBD1 matches at 10 bases. V lost 7 bases and J lost 5; bases outside the gene matches: 13. This CDR3 comprises 16 residues. Germline-derived CDR1 and CDR2 are MNHEY and SMNVEV (reference sequence). The CDR3 bases are TGTGCCAGCACCTCAACCCGGGACAGGGGAAGGACTGAAGCTTTCTTT. Translating it yields CASTSTRDRGRTEAFF.

In regard to this clone: A read error may produce the germline difference seen at one junction end. V gene TRBV19 combines with J gene TRBJ1-5, with 7 bases that match TRBD1. From germline, CDR1 is LNHDA and CDR2 SQIVND (reference sequence). The CDR3 loop spans 17 amino acids. The chain's CDR3 is CASSLEGGTAPYQPQHF. The CDR3 coding sequence is TGTGCCAGTAGTCTAGAGGGCGGGACAGCTCCTTATCAGCCCCAGCATTTT.

V gene TRBV7-9 combines with J gene TRBJ1-1, with D tentatively TRBD1 (6 bases). The ends were cut back, 5 bases at V and 1 base at J, with 11 bases in the middle. Germline V gene lookup returns CDR1 SEHNR and CDR2 FQNEAQ (reference sequence). The CDR3 sequence is 14 residues long. The CDR3 nucleotides read TGTGCCAGCAGCGGCCCCAGGGGGAACACTGAAGCTTTCTTT. It translates to CASSGPRGNTEAFF.

This clone appeared once. V and J are TRBV6-5 and TRBJ1-5, with a tentative D call TRBD1 (6 bases). Looked up from germline, CDR1 is MNHEY and CDR2 is SVGAGI. There are 15 residues in the CDR3. With 6 bases removed from V and 6 bases from J, the gap between germline ends came to 18 bases. The CDR3 loop is CASRKGGQRGQPQHF. As DNA, the CDR3 is TGTGCCAGCAGGAAGGGGGGGCAAAGGGGTCAGCCCCAGCATTTT.